This T cell receptor beta chain was sequenced in a study of T-cell memory formation after mild COVID-19 (dated by TCRdb to the early 2020s). Study-wide context: TCR sequence clusters from the two donors were largely donor specific. The cohort comprised two young, previously healthy adult volunteers, one female and one male. Longitudinal TCRalpha and TCRbeta repertoire sequencing tracked T-cell clones expanding and contracting after mild COVID-19 in two donors. Beyond this particular receptor, the publication reports: SARS-CoV-2 specificity of the second-wave clones peaking on day 37 was not confirmed. Contracting CD4+ clones turned up mainly in the CM and EM memory subsets, whereas EMRA was where CD8+ clones were enriched. From day 15 to 85, contracting clones showed balanced CD4/CD8 phenotypes, whereas a second wave of clones that expanded from day 15 to 37 leaned towards CD4+. Only a couple of mild cases were covered by the study, and larger cohorts that include severe cases with pre-infection samples were considered necessary. The detection of some responding clones in pre-infection memory suggests that pre-existing cross-reactive memory T cells joined the SARS-CoV-2 response.

Regarding this clonotype: What antigen it recognizes has not been identified. There are no base qualities to consult, and no much larger clone falls within one base.

Sequencing was carried out with an Illumina NovaSeq 6000. Using 5'RACE with constant-segment primers, TCRalpha and TCRbeta cDNA libraries were constructed, with sample barcodes and unique molecular identifiers added in the process. Trizol reagent was used to extract RNA from every sample. Libraries were amplified in two PCR steps, with a second sample barcode and Illumina TruSeq adapters added in the second step. Sequencing of the libraries was done on an Illumina NovaSeq, producing 2 x 150 bp paired-end reads. Concerning the study's data processing: Reads were demultiplexed and collapsed into UMI-guided consensus sequences with migec v1.2.7. Using mixcr v2.1.11, UMI consensuses were aligned to TRA and TRB V and J templates and then assembled into clonotypes. Expanded or contracted clonotypes were those called significant by both edgeR and NoisET, with noise models trained on biological replicates. For edgeR calls, a false discovery rate-adjusted p below 0.01 and a log2 fold-change threshold of 1 were applied. PCA with hierarchical clustering of max-normalized trajectories of the 1000 most abundant clonotypes was used as exploratory dynamics analysis. Separately sequenced CD4+ and CD8+ repertoires were used to assign a CD4 or CD8 phenotype to each responding clone. TCRdb reworked the public reads: Q25 trimming with fastp, MiXCR clone assembly, productive beta chains retained. Each entry is one CDR3 protein sequence, shown with its most common DNA and genes. Clone size and V and J calls follow TCRdb, not the original study. The sample has 400,000 to 500,000 distinct CDR3 sequences on record, less than 25% of them singletons. Together, the top ten hold around 8.8% of the sample.

CDR1 and CDR2 were assigned from the germline V gene as SGHVS and FNYEAQ. The junction carries 12 bases between V and J, which are trimmed by 3 bases and 3 bases respectively. Spanning cysteine to phenylalanine, the CDR3 consists of 14 amino acids. Only the CDR3 portion is preserved as DNA: 42 bases, with reading frame beginning at the first base. Ficoll-Paque density gradient centrifugation was used to isolate PBMCs. The sample was PBMCs or a T cell subset sorted from them (not recorded which). The chain is assembled from TRBV7-6 and TRBJ2-7, with TRBD2 as a weak D call on 5 bases. The clonotype originates from an adult woman who had mild COVID-19 (a few samples of this study predate the infection). The sample titles of this study are shuffled in the database, so cell type and time point are left out; the donor was told from shared clones. The CDR3: CASSLSLAHYEQYF. The base sequence is TGTGCCAGCAGCTTGTCGCTAGCCCACTACGAGCAGTACTTC.